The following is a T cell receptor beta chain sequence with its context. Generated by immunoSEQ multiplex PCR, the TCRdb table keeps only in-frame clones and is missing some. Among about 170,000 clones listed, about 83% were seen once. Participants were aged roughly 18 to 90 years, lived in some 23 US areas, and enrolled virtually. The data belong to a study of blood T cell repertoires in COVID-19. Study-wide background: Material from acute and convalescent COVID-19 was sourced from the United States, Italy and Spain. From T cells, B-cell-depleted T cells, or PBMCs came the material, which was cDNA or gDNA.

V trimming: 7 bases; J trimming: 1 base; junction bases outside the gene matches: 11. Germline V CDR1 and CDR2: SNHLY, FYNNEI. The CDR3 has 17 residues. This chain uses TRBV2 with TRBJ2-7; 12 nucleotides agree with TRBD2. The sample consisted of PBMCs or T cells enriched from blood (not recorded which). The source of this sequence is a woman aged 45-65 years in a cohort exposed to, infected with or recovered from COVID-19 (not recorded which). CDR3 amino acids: CASTEGGGLAGSYEQYF. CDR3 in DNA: TGTGCCAGCACCGAGGGGGGCGGACTAGCGGGATCCTACGAGCAGTACTTC.